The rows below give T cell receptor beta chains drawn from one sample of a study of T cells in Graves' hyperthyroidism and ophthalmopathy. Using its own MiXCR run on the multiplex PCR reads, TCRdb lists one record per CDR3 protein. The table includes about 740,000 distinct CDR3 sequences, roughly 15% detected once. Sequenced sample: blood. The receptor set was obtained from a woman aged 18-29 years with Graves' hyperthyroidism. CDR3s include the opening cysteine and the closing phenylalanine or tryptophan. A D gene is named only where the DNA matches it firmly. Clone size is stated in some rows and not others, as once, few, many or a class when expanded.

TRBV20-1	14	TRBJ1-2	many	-	CSARVTETSYGYTF	TGCAGTGCTAGAGTGACAGAAACATCCTATGGCTACACCTTC
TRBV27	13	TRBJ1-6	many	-	CASSAAYNSPLHF	TGTGCCAGCAGTGCTGCCTATAATTCACCCCTCCACTTT
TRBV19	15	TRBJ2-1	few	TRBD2	CASRKGGGSVGEQFF	TGTGCCAGTAGGAAGGGCGGCGGGAGCGTGGGTGAGCAGTTCTTC
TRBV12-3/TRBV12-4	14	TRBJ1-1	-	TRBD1	CASTLMQGAPEAFF	TGTGCCAGCACCCTGATGCAGGGGGCCCCTGAAGCTTTCTTT
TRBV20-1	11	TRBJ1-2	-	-	CSADRDWGYTF	TGCAGTGCTGATAGGGATTGGGGCTACACCTTC
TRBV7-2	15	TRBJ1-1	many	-	CASSSQATMNTEAFF	TGTGCCAGCAGCTCCCAAGCCACCATGAACACTGAAGCTTTCTTT
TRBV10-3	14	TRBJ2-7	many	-	CAIRSQLGHHEQYF	TGTGCCATCAGGAGCCAACTCGGACATCACGAGCAGTACTTC
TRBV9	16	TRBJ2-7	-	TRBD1	CASSVGPGQGRYEQYF	TGTGCCAGCAGCGTAGGCCCGGGACAGGGGAGGTACGAGCAGTACTTC
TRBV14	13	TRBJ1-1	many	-	CASRREMNTEAFF	TGTGCCAGCAGACGAGAGATGAACACTGAAGCTTTCTTT
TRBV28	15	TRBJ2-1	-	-	CASSLDSSASNEQFF	TGTGCCAGCAGTTTAGACAGTAGCGCGTCCAATGAGCAGTTCTTC
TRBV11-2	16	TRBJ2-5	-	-	CASIPVGGGARETQYF	TGTGCCAGCATCCCAGTCGGCGGCGGGGCTCGAGAGACCCAGTACTTC
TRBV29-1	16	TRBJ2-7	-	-	CSLRGVQDWPRDEQYF	TGCAGCCTCAGAGGGGTACAGGATTGGCCGCGCGACGAGCAGTACTTC
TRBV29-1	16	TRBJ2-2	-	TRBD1	CSVGVQDRGETGELFF	TGCAGCGTCGGAGTACAGGACAGGGGGGAAACCGGGGAGCTGTTTTTT
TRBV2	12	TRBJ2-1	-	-	CASRGRYNEQFF	TGTGCCAGCAGGGGACGCTACAATGAGCAGTTCTTC
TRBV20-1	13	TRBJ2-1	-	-	CSVLARISDEQFF	TGCAGTGTCTTGGCTCGTATCAGCGATGAGCAGTTCTTC
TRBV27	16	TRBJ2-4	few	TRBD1	CASSLSAGGTKNIQYF	TGTGCCAGCAGTTTATCGGCAGGGGGTACCAAAAACATTCAGTACTTC
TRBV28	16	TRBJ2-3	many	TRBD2	CASSLGGVYSTDTQYF	TGTGCCAGCAGCCTTGGGGGGGTCTACAGCACAGATACGCAGTATTTT
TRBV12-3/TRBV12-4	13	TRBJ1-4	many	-	CASGRSGGEKLFF	TGTGCCAGTGGAAGGAGCGGTGGTGAAAAACTGTTTTTT
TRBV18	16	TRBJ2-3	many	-	CASSPPALQRLDTQYF	TGTGCCAGCTCACCACCGGCGCTACAACGGTTAGATACGCAGTATTTT
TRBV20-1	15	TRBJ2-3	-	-	CSAGKAEASTDTQYF	TGCAGTGCTGGGAAGGCAGAAGCTAGCACAGATACGCAGTATTTT
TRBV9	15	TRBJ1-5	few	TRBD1	CASSVGQGYNQPQHF	TGTGCCAGCAGCGTGGGACAGGGTTACAATCAGCCCCAGCATTTT
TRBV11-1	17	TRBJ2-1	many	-	CASSLGSWLADYNEQFF	TGTGCCAGCAGCTTAGGGTCATGGCTAGCAGACTACAATGAGCAGTTCTTC
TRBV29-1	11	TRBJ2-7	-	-	CSVASGSGQYF	TGCAGCGTTGCCAGCGGTTCAGGGCAGTACTTC
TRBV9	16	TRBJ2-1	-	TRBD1	CASSAHGGQGSNEQFF	TGTGCCAGCAGCGCCCACGGGGGACAGGGCAGCAATGAGCAGTTCTTC
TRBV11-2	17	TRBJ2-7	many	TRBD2	CASSLGLAGGPLKEQYF	TGTGCCAGCAGCTTGGGACTAGCGGGAGGGCCCTTAAAGGAGCAGTACTTC
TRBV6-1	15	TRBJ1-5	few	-	CASSERLGAGQPQHF	TGTGCCAGCAGTGAAAGGCTCGGCGCAGGTCAGCCCCAGCATTTT
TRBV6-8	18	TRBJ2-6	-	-	CASSYPTLDSSGANVLTF	TGTGCCAGCAGTTACCCTACCCTGGACAGCTCTGGGGCCAACGTCCTGACTTTC
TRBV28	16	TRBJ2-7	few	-	CASTEEGSAEGYEQYF	TGTGCCAGCACGGAAGAGGGCTCCGCTGAAGGCTACGAGCAGTACTTC
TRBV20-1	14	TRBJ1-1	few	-	CSARELNMNTEAFF	TGCAGTGCTAGAGAACTCAACATGAACACTGAAGCTTTCTTT
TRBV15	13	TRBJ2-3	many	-	CATSGGTEDTQYF	TGTGCCACCAGCGGCGGGACTGAAGATACGCAGTATTTT
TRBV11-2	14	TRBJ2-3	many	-	CASSLVYSADTQYF	TGTGCCAGCAGCTTAGTCTACTCGGCGGATACGCAGTATTTT
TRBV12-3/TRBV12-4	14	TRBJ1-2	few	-	CASSSGARVGGYTF	TGTGCCAGCAGTTCCGGCGCCAGGGTGGGTGGCTACACCTTC
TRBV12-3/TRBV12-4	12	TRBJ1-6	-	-	CASSRKGSPLHF	TGTGCCAGCAGTCGGAAGGGGTCACCCCTCCACTTT
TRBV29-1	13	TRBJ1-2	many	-	CSVRDSSNYGYTF	TGCAGCGTCCGGGACTCATCTAACTATGGCTACACCTTC
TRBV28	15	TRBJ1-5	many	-	CASSLVVGPNQPQHF	TGTGCCAGCAGTTTAGTTGTAGGGCCGAATCAGCCCCAGCATTTT
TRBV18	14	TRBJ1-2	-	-	CASSPKDSRTLGPF	TGTGCCAGCTCACCGAAGGACAGCCGTACCCTCGGACCCTTC
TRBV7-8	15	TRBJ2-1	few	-	CASSLRDLPYNEQFF	TGTGCCAGCAGCCTCAGGGACCTACCCTACAATGAGCAGTTCTTC
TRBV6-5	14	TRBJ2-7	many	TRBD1	CASSTLGGYYEQYF	TGTGCCAGCAGTACTCTAGGGGGCTATTACGAGCAGTACTTC
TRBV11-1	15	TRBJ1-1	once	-	CASSLDSGRVAEAFF	TGTGCCAGCAGCTTAGATTCCGGGAGGGTCGCTGAAGCTTTCTTT
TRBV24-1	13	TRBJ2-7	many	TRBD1	CATSGQGENEQYF	TGTGCCACCAGTGGCCAGGGGGAGAACGAGCAGTACTTC
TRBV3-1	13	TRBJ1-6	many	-	CASSHENNSPLHF	TGTGCCAGCAGCCATGAAAATAATTCACCCCTCCACTTT
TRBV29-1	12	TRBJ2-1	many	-	CSVVLASMFQFF	TGCAGCGTTGTTCTCGCCAGTATGTTTCAGTTCTTC
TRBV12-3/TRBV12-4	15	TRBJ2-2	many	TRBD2	CASTPTSGRPGELFF	TGTGCCAGCACCCCGACTAGCGGGAGGCCCGGGGAGCTGTTTTTT
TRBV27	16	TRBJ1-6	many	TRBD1	CASSQTTGTLNSPLHF	TGTGCCAGCAGCCAAACGACAGGGACCCTTAATTCACCCCTCCACTTT
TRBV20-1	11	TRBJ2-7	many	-	CSVGAHYEQYF	TGCAGTGTGGGGGCTCACTACGAGCAGTACTTC
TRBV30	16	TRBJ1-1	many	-	CAWALWGANTNTEAFF	TGTGCCTGGGCCTTATGGGGGGCGAATACGAACACTGAAGCTTTCTTT
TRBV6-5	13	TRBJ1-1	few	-	CASSYTAGTEAFF	TGTGCCAGCAGTTATACCGCGGGCACTGAAGCTTTCTTT
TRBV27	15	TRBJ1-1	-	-	CASSLSGRGRTEAFF	TGTGCCAGCAGTTTATCGGGCAGGGGACGGACTGAAGCTTTCTTT
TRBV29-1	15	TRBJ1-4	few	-	CSVSKGARVNEKLFF	TGCAGCGTTTCAAAAGGGGCCAGGGTGAATGAAAAACTGTTTTTT
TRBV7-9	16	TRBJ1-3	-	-	CASSLDPRSAGNTIYF	TGTGCCAGCAGCTTAGATCCCCGCAGCGCTGGAAACACCATATATTTT
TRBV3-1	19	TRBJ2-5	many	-	CASSQDAGWKDRPEETQYF	TGTGCCAGCAGCCAAGACGCCGGATGGAAAGACAGGCCTGAGGAGACCCAGTACTTC
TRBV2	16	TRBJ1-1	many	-	CASSEALRGMNTEAFF	TGTGCCAGCAGTGAAGCGCTTCGGGGCATGAACACTGAAGCTTTCTTT
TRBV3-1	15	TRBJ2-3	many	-	CASSQEPGQVGTQYF	TGTGCCAGCAGCCAAGAACCCGGCCAAGTTGGTACGCAGTATTTT